A selection of T cell receptor beta chains follows, all from one sample in a study of blood T cell repertoires in COVID-19. The assay was immunoSEQ multiplex PCR, and TCRdb's table has in-frame clones only and misses some. The table includes about 280,000 clones, roughly 86% detected once. The specimen was peripheral blood. These receptors all come from a woman aged 30 to 39 with COVID-19, enrolled during active disease. The CDR3 runs from the conserved cysteine through the conserved F or W. The order of the fields is clone size, V gene, J gene, D gene, CDR3 DNA, CDR3 protein. The D gene is left open where the match is weak. Clone size is stated in some rows and not others, as once, few, many or a class when expanded.

abundance: few; v_gene: TRBV7-7; j_gene: TRBJ2-5; d_gene: TRBD2; CDR3nt: TGTGCCAGCAGCCTCGGGACTAGCGGACAAGAGACCCAGTACTTC; CDR3aa: CASSLGTSGQETQYF
abundance: -; v_gene: TRBV25-1; j_gene: TRBJ2-7; d_gene: TRBD2; CDR3nt: TGTGCCAGCCGGCGGGGGAGCTACGAGCAGTACTTC; CDR3aa: CASRRGSYEQYF
abundance: -; v_gene: TRBV5-4; j_gene: TRBJ1-6; d_gene: TRBD1; CDR3nt: TGTGCCAGCAGCCCGCAGGGGGACTCCTATAATTCACCCCTCCACTTT; CDR3aa: CASSPQGDSYNSPLHF
abundance: -; v_gene: TRBV5-5; j_gene: TRBJ1-2; d_gene: -; CDR3nt: TGTGCCAGCAGCTTGGGTGTTTCGGGGGTCAACCATGGCTACACCTTC; CDR3aa: CASSLGVSGVNHGYTF
abundance: -; v_gene: TRBV6-5; j_gene: TRBJ1-2; d_gene: -; CDR3nt: TGTGCCAGCAGTTATTCGGGGGGGGACTATGGCTACACCTTC; CDR3aa: CASSYSGGDYGYTF
abundance: -; v_gene: TRBV5-4; j_gene: TRBJ2-2; d_gene: -; CDR3nt: TGTGCCAGCAGCTTGGGAGAAGCGAACACCGGGGAGCTGTTTTTT; CDR3aa: CASSLGEANTGELFF
abundance: -; v_gene: TRBV27; j_gene: TRBJ2-7; d_gene: -; CDR3nt: TGTGCCAGCAGTTTAGGGGGGGGGCCCTACGAGCAGTACTTC; CDR3aa: CASSLGGGPYEQYF
abundance: once; v_gene: TRBV10-1; j_gene: TRBJ2-1; d_gene: -; CDR3nt: TGCGCCAGCAGTGAGTGGAGGGATGAGCAGTTCTTC; CDR3aa: CASSEWRDEQFF
abundance: -; v_gene: TRBV6-6; j_gene: TRBJ2-2; d_gene: TRBD1; CDR3nt: TGTGCCAGCAAAAAGCCGGGACAGGGAGCCGGGGAGCTGTTTTTT; CDR3aa: CASKKPGQGAGELFF
abundance: -; v_gene: TRBV13; j_gene: TRBJ1-1; d_gene: -; CDR3nt: TGTGCCAGCAGCTTCAACAGGTTCGCGGCTTTCTTT; CDR3aa: CASSFNRFAAFF
abundance: -; v_gene: TRBV6-1; j_gene: TRBJ2-7; d_gene: -; CDR3nt: TGTGCCAGCAGTGAAGGAAGGAGCTGGGCCTACGAGCAGTACTTC; CDR3aa: CASSEGRSWAYEQYF
abundance: -; v_gene: TRBV7-2; j_gene: TRBJ1-3; d_gene: -; CDR3nt: TGTGCCAGCAGCTTATCAACCCCAGGGTCTGGAAACACCATATATTTT; CDR3aa: CASSLSTPGSGNTIYF
abundance: -; v_gene: TRBV10-1; j_gene: TRBJ1-1; d_gene: -; CDR3nt: TGCGCCAGCAGTTATAGGACACACGCTGAAGCTTTCTTT; CDR3aa: CASSYRTHAEAFF
abundance: -; v_gene: TRBV5-1; j_gene: TRBJ1-3; d_gene: -; CDR3nt: TGCGCCAGCAGCTACGAGGGGAGGAGAAACACCATATATTTT; CDR3aa: CASSYEGRRNTIYF
abundance: -; v_gene: TRBV7-2; j_gene: TRBJ2-2; d_gene: TRBD2; CDR3nt: TGTGCCAGCAGTTCCGGAAGAGCGGGGGCTGTGAACACCGGGGAGCTGTTTTTT; CDR3aa: CASSSGRAGAVNTGELFF
abundance: -; v_gene: TRBV5-6; j_gene: TRBJ1-2; d_gene: -; CDR3nt: TGTGCCAGCAGCGATCCGGGGGTCAGGGGCTACACCTTC; CDR3aa: CASSDPGVRGYTF
abundance: -; v_gene: TRBV7-9; j_gene: TRBJ2-3; d_gene: TRBD1; CDR3nt: TGTGCCAGCAGCTTAGACGGAACAGGGGAAGTTTCAGATACGCAGTATTTT; CDR3aa: CASSLDGTGEVSDTQYF
abundance: -; v_gene: TRBV6-5; j_gene: TRBJ1-2; d_gene: TRBD1; CDR3nt: TGTGCCAGCAGTTACTCGAGGCAGGGGGCGCATGGCTACACCTTC; CDR3aa: CASSYSRQGAHGYTF
abundance: -; v_gene: TRBV14; j_gene: TRBJ1-2; d_gene: -; CDR3nt: TGTGCCAGCAGCCCCGGTGGTCTGACTAATCCTATCTACGGCTACACCTTC; CDR3aa: CASSPGGLTNPIYGYTF